This T cell receptor (beta chain) originates from a study of regulatory T cells in long-lasting Graves disease. Study at large: Persistence in Graves' disease required over 5 years of antithyroid drugs plus positive TSH receptor antibodies. Whole-study results and caveats: Tissue studied was limited to peripheral blood, excluding thyroid tissue. Persistent patients shared more public clonotypes (2,741) than newly diagnosed patients (around 1,000).

The time point: persistent/refractory GD, antithyroid drugs over 5 years with positive TRAb. TCR sequences were obtained from RNA taken from PBMCs. CDR3 regions were amplified by Arm-PCR using iRepertoire HTBI primers to build TCR beta libraries. Each CDR3 protein is one row after TCRdb ran MiXCR on the multiplex PCR reads. This sample has more than 300,000 distinct CDR3 sequences, with around 20% found just once. This clonotype was picked up many times. Antigen unknown. The clonotype originates from a female donor with Graves disease. The specimen comprised peripheral blood mononuclear cells (PBMCs), sampled when the disease was refractory, from a patient treated with antithyroid drugs.

The CDR3 sequence is CASSATGGNPQHF. CDR3 sequence (DNA): TGTGCCAGCAGCGCAACAGGGGGCAATCCCCAGCATTTT. The chain recombines TRBV7-9 with TRBJ1-5; 9 bases line up with TRBD1. Germline V gene lookup returns CDR1 SEHNR and CDR2 FQNEAQ (reference sequence). J was trimmed by 10 bases and V by 5 bases; bases with no gene match: 6. The length of the CDR3 is 13 residues.